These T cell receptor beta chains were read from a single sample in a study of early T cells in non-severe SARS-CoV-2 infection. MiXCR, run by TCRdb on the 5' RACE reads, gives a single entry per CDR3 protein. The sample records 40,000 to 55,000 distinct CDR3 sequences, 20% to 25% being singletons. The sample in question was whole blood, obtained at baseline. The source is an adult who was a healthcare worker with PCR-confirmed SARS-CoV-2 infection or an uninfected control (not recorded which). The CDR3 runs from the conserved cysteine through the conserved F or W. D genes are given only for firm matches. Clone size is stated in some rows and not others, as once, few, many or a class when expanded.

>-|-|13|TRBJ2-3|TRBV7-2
CASSPRTTDTQYF
TGTGCCAGCAGCCCCCGGACCACAGATACGCAGTATTTT
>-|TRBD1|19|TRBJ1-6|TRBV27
CASSFLKVAGGSGNSPLHF
TGTGCCAGCAGTTTCTTGAAAGTGGCAGGGGGCTCGGGGAATTCACCCCTCCACTTT
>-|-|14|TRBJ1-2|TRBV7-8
CASSLVLGANGYTF
TGTGCCAGCAGCTTAGTGCTGGGGGCTAATGGCTACACCTTC
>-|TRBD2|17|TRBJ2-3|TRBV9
CASSRLAGRASTDTQYF
TGTGCCAGCAGTCGACTAGCGGGGCGAGCTAGCACAGATACGCAGTATTTT
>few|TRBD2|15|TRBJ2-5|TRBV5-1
CASSSMRGGQETQYF
TGCGCCAGCAGCTCCATGCGGGGGGGCCAAGAGACCCAGTACTTC
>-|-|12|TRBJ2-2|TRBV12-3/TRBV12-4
CASSLLGGELFF
TGTGCCAGCAGTTTGTTAGGCGGGGAGCTGTTTTTT
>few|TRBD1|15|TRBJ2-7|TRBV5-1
CASSFAGQGTYEQYF
TGCGCCAGCAGCTTCGCGGGACAGGGGACCTACGAGCAGTACTTC
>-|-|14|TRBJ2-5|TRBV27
CASSPYTGQETQYF
TGTGCCAGCAGTCCTTACACGGGCCAAGAGACCCAGTACTTC
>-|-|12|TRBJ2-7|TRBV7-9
CASSYGGAEQYF
TGTGCCAGCAGCTATGGTGGGGCCGAGCAGTACTTC
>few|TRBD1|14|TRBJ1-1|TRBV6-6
CASRLGTGGRKAFF
TGTGCCAGCAGACTCGGGACAGGGGGCAGAAAGGCTTTCTTT
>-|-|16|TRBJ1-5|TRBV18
CASSPSDPFSNQPQHF
TGTGCCAGCTCACCCTCTGACCCCTTCAGCAATCAGCCCCAGCATTTT
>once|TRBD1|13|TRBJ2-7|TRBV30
CAWSVGTAYEQHF
TGTGCCTGGAGTGTCGGGACAGCCTACGAGCAGCACTTC
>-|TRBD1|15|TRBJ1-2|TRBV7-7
CASSSDRDYSYGYTF
TGTGCCAGCAGCTCCGACAGGGATTATAGCTATGGCTACACCTTC
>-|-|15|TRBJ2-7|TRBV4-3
CASSPYSGDDYEQYF
TGCGCCAGCAGCCCTTATTCGGGGGACGACTACGAGCAGTACTTC
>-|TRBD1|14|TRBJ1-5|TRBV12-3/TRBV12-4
CASSPGQVGQPQHF
TGTGCCAGCAGTCCAGGACAGGTTGGGCAGCCCCAGCATTTT
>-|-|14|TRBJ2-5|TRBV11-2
CASKGAASRETQYF
TGTGCCAGCAAAGGGGCGGCCTCCCGGGAGACCCAGTACTTC
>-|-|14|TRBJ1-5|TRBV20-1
CSARSGTNNQPQHF
TGCAGTGCTAGAAGCGGCACGAACAATCAGCCCCAGCATTTT
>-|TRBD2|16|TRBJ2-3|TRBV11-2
CASSGGLAGGTDTQYF
TGTGCCAGCAGCGGAGGACTAGCGGGGGGCACAGATACGCAGTATTTT
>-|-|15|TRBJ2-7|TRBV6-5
CASSYSSGGPYEQYF
TGTGCCAGCAGTTACTCATCGGGGGGCCCCTACGAGCAGTACTTC
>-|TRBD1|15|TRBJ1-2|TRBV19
CASSTKGAANYGYTF
TGTGCCAGTAGTACCAAGGGGGCCGCTAACTATGGCTACACCTTC
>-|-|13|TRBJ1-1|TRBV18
CATLGQMNTEAFF
TGTGCCACCCTCGGACAGATGAACACTGAAGCTTTCTTT
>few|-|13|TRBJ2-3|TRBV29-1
CSVEFGTADTQYF
TGCAGCGTTGAGTTCGGGACTGCAGATACGCAGTATTTT
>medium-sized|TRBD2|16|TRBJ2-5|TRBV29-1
CSVAGSSRGDGETQYF
TGCAGCGTTGCAGGGTCTAGTCGGGGGGACGGTGAGACCCAGTACTTC
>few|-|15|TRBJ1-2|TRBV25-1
CASSAARANYYGYTF
TGTGCCAGCAGTGCCGCCAGAGCAAATTACTATGGCTACACCTTC
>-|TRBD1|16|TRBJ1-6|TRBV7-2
CASSQRTGNYDSPLHF
TGTGCCAGCAGCCAACGGACAGGGAATTATGATTCACCCCTCCACTTT
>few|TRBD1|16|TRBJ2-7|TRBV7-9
CASSANPGTGSYEQYF
TGTGCCAGCAGCGCGAATCCCGGGACAGGCTCCTACGAGCAGTACTTC
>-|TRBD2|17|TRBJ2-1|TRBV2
CASTQTRLAGGVNEQFF
TGTGCCAGCACCCAAACCCGACTAGCGGGGGGCGTAAATGAGCAGTTCTTC
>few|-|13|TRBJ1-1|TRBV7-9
CASISGQNTEAFF
TGTGCCAGCATCTCCGGACAGAACACTGAAGCTTTCTTT
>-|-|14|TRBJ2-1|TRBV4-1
CASSQGSEYNEQFF
TGCGCCAGCAGCCAAGGTAGCGAGTACAATGAGCAGTTCTTC
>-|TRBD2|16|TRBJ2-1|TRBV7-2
CASSLVASGGLGEQFF
TGTGCCAGCAGCTTAGTCGCTAGCGGGGGACTGGGTGAGCAGTTCTTC
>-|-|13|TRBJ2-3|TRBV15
CATSRDQGDTQYF
TGTGCCACCAGCAGAGATCAGGGAGATACGCAGTATTTT
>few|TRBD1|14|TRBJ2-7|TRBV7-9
CASSLVDREYEQYF
TGTGCCAGCAGCTTAGTTGACAGGGAGTACGAGCAGTACTTC
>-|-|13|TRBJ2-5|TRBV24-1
CATSENGKETQYF
TGTGCCACCAGTGAAAACGGTAAAGAGACCCAGTACTTC
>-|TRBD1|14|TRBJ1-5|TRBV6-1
CASSAAGGREPQHF
TGTGCCAGCAGTGCGGCAGGGGGCAGAGAGCCCCAGCATTTT
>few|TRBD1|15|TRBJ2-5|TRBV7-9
CASRAGQGVQETQYF
TGTGCCAGCAGAGCAGGACAGGGGGTTCAAGAGACCCAGTACTTC
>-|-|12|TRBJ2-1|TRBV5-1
CASSFLGDEQFF
TGCGCCAGCAGCTTCTTGGGGGACGAGCAGTTCTTC
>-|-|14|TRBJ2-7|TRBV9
CASSVGESFGVRYF
TGTGCCAGCAGCGTAGGGGAAAGCTTTGGGGTAAGGTACTTC
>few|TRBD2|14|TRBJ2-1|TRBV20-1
CSATGLAGSGEQFF
TGCAGTGCTACCGGACTAGCGGGGTCAGGTGAGCAGTTCTTC
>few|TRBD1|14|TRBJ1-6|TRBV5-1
CASSYDRDNSPLHF
TGCGCCAGCAGCTACGACAGGGATAATTCACCCCTCCACTTT
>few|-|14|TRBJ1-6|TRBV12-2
CASRRQGLNSPLHF
TGTGCAAGTCGCCGACAGGGCCTCAATTCACCCCTCCACTTT
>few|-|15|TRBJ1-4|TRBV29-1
CSVVRPGFGNEKLFF
TGCAGCGTAGTAAGACCGGGATTCGGTAATGAAAAACTGTTTTTT
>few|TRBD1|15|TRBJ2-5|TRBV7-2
CASRRDRGAQETQYF
TGTGCCAGCAGACGGGACAGGGGTGCGCAAGAGACCCAGTACTTC
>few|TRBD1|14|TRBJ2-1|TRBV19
CASSIVRTGFEQFF
TGTGCCAGTAGTATAGTCCGGACAGGGTTTGAGCAGTTCTTC
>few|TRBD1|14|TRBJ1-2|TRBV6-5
CASSLEGGADGYTF
TGTGCCAGCAGTTTAGAAGGGGGCGCGGATGGCTACACCTTC
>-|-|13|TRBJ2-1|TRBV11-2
CASSPRTSHEQFF
TGTGCCAGCAGCCCGCGCACCTCCCATGAGCAGTTCTTC
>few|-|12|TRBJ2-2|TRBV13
CASSLGQGELFF
TGTGCCAGCAGCTTAGGTCAGGGGGAGCTGTTTTTT
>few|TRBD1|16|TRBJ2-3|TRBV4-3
CASSQELDRGTDTQYF
TGCGCCAGCAGCCAAGAGTTGGACAGGGGAACAGATACGCAGTATTTT
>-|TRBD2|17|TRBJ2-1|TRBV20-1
CSARDRVYSGGKYEQFF
TGCAGTGCTAGAGATCGGGTCTACAGCGGGGGGAAATACGAGCAGTTCTTC
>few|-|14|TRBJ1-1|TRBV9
CASSVELGGTEAFF
TGTGCCAGCAGCGTAGAGCTGGGAGGCACTGAAGCTTTCTTT
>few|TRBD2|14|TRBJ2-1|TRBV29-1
CSVAGTSRYNEQFF
TGCAGCGTTGCCGGGACTAGCAGATACAATGAGCAGTTCTTC
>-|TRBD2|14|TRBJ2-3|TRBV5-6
CASSGRGGQDTQYF
TGTGCCAGCAGCGGGCGGGGGGGCCAAGATACGCAGTATTTT
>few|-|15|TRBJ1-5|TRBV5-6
CASSLKGLSNQPQHF
TGTGCCAGCAGCTTGAAGGGGCTTAGCAATCAGCCCCAGCATTTT
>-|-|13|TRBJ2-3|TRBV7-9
CASSSQGSDTQYF
TGTGCCAGCAGTTCCCAGGGGTCAGATACGCAGTATTTT
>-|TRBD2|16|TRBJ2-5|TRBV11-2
CASSSWVAGGLETQYF
TGTGCCAGCAGCTCGTGGGTAGCGGGGGGGCTCGAGACCCAGTACTTC
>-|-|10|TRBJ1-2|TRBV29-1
CSVDGDGYTF
TGCAGCGTTGATGGGGATGGCTACACCTTC